The rows below give T cell receptor beta chains drawn from one sample of a study of T cells after posttransplantation cyclophosphamide. The protocol was immunoSEQ multiplex PCR, while the TCRdb copy is restricted to in-frame clones and leaves out a portion. The sample lists about 66,000 clones; approximately 92% were seen once. Sequenced material: PBMCs. Receptors were obtained from a woman in her thirties in good health and a related stem cell transplant donor. CDR3s include the opening cysteine and the closing phenylalanine or tryptophan. The order of the fields is clone size, D gene, V gene, J gene, CDR3 protein, CDR3 DNA. A D gene is named only where the DNA matches it firmly. Expanded clones get a size class; other rows say once, few or many, or leave the size out.

-	-	TRBV7-2	TRBJ1-5	CASSSSGINQPQHF	TGTGCCAGCAGCTCCTCGGGGATTAATCAGCCCCAGCATTTT
-	TRBD1	TRBV5-6	TRBJ2-7	CASSPDRGYEQYF	TGTGCCAGCAGCCCAGACAGGGGGTACGAGCAGTACTTC
-	-	TRBV5-6	TRBJ2-7	CASSLGISYEQYF	TGTGCCAGCAGCTTGGGTATCTCCTACGAGCAGTACTTC
-	-	TRBV7-9	TRBJ2-7	CASSLRGPGQGAYEQYF	TGTGCCAGCAGCTTACGTGGACCGGGACAAGGGGCCTACGAGCAGTACTTC
-	TRBD2	TRBV5-6	TRBJ2-3	CASTLGGGPPDTQYF	TGTGCCAGCACCCTCGGGGGGGGCCCCCCAGATACGCAGTATTTT
once	-	TRBV2	TRBJ2-1	CASKGPSSYNEQFF	TGTGCCAGCAAGGGCCCGAGCTCCTACAATGAGCAGTTCTTC
-	TRBD2	TRBV9	TRBJ2-2	CASSGLTSGGAVRTGELFF	TGTGCCAGCAGCGGCCTGACTAGCGGGGGGGCAGTGAGAACCGGGGAGCTGTTTTTT
-	-	TRBV11-2	TRBJ2-6	CASSLRVASLSGANVLTF	TGTGCCAGCAGCTTAAGGGTAGCTAGCCTCTCTGGGGCCAACGTCCTGACTTTC
-	-	TRBV5-4	TRBJ2-1	CASSSGTREQFF	TGTGCCAGCAGCTCCGGGACCCGTGAGCAGTTCTTC
-	-	TRBV5-1	TRBJ1-3	CASSLRGLGNTIYF	TGCGCCAGCAGCTTGCGGGGGCTCGGAAACACCATATATTTT
-	TRBD1	TRBV30	TRBJ1-2	CAWSVGTGGGYTF	TGTGCCTGGAGTGTCGGGACAGGCGGTGGCTACACCTTC
-	-	TRBV28	TRBJ1-3	CASNTGTSGNTIYF	TGTGCCAGCAATACAGGGACCTCTGGAAACACCATATATTTT
-	-	TRBV6-5	TRBJ1-5	CASSYSDSTQPQHF	TGTGCCAGCAGTTACTCGGACAGTACTCAGCCCCAGCATTTT
-	-	TRBV5-6	TRBJ1-5	CASSSWTERFYSNQPQHF	TGTGCCAGCAGCTCTTGGACGGAGAGATTTTATAGCAATCAGCCCCAGCATTTT